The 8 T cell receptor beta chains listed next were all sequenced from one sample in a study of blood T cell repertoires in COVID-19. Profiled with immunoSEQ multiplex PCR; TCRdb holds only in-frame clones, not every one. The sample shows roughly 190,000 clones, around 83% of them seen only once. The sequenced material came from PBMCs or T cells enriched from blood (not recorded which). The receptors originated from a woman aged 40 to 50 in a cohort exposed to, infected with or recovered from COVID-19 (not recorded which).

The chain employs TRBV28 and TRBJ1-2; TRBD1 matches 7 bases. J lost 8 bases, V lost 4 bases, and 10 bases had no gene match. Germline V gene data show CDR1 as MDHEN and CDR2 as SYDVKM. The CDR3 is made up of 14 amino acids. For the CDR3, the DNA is TGTGCCAGCAGTTCCACCGACAGGGTGGGAGGCTACACCTTC. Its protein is CASSSTDRVGGYTF.

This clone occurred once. CDR3 residues: CASSQGVGSSYEQYF. The CDR3 coding sequence is TGCGCCAGCAGCCAAGGCGTGGGCAGTTCCTACGAGCAGTACTTC. This chain connects TRBV4-1 to TRBJ2-7; D gene uncertain. The CDR3 contains 15 residues. V lost 1 base to trimming and J lost 1 base, with 11 bases between them. The germline gives CDR1 MGHRA, CDR2 YSYEKL.

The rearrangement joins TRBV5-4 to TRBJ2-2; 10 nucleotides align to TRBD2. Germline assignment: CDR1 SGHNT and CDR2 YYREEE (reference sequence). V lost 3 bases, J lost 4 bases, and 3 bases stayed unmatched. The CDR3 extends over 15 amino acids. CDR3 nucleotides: TGTGCCAGCAGCTACGGACTAGCGGCCACCGGGGAGCTGTTTTTT. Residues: CASSYGLAATGELFF.

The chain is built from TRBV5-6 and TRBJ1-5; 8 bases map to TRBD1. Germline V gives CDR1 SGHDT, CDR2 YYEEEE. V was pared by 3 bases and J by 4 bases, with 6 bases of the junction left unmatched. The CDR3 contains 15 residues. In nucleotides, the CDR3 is TGTGCCAGCAGCTCTGGACAGGGCCTTAATCAGCCCCAGCATTTT. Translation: CASSSGQGLNQPQHF. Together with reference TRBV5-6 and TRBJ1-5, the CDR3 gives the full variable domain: DAGVTQSPTHLIKTRGQQVTLRCSPKSGHDTVSWYQQALGQGPQFIFQYYEEEERQRGNFPDRFSGHQFPNYSSELNVNALLLGDSALYLCASSSGQGLNQPQHFGDGTRLSIL.

CDR3 nucleotides: TGTGCCAGCAGCTCGTACTTGGGGGCCGCCGGGGAGCTGTTTTTT. Translating it yields CASSSYLGAAGELFF. The chain recombines TRBV7-9 with TRBJ2-2; TRBD1 might be the D (6 bases). Deletions cut 4 bases from V and 6 bases from J, with 15 bases between. CDR3 length: 15 amino acids. In germline, CDR1 is SEHNR, CDR2 FQNEAQ (reference sequence).

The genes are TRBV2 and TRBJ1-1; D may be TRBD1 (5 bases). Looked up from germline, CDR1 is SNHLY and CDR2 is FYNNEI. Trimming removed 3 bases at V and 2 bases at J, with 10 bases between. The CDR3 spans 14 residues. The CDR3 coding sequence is TGTGCCAGCAGTGATGGGCAGGGAAACACTGAAGCTTTCTTT. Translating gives CASSDGQGNTEAFF.

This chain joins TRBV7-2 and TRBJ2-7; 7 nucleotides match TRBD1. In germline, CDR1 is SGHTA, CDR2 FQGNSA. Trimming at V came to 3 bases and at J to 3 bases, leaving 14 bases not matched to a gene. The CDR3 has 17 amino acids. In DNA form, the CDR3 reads TGTGCCAGCAGCTTGCCGAGGACAGGACGAATTAACTACGAGCAGTACTTC. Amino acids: CASSLPRTGRINYEQYF.

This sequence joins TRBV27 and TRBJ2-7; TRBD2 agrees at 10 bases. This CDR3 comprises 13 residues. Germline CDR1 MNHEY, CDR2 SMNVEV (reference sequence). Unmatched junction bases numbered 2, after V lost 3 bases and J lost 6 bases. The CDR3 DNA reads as TGTGCCAGCAGTTTTAGCGGGGGGCGCGAGCAGTACTTC. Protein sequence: CASSFSGGREQYF.